What follows is one T cell receptor (beta chain) and its context. This record comes from a study of cytomegalovirus exposure and HLA in healthy donors. Trimming took 5 bases from V and 0 from J; bases not matched to a gene: 5. This CDR3 has 15 amino acids. CDR1 is SEHNR and CDR2 is FQNEAQ in the germline V gene (reference sequence). This PCR relied on a set of 60 Vbeta primers and 13 Jbeta primers. The assay was immunoSEQ multiplex PCR, and TCRdb's table has in-frame clones only and misses some. The profile shows some 130,000 clones, 77% of them singletons. This receptor was identified in a male donor in good health and CMV-seropositive. The material sequenced was PBMCs. V gene TRBV7-9 combines with J gene TRBJ2-3; 7 nucleotides line up with TRBD1. This CDR3 is CASSTGQASTDTQYF. The CDR3 region has the DNA TGTGCCAGCAGCACAGGACAGGCCAGCACAGATACGCAGTATTTT. Together with reference TRBV7-9 and TRBJ2-3, the CDR3 gives the full variable domain: DTGVSQNPRHKITKRGQNVTFRCDPISEHNRLYWYRQTLGQGPEFLTYFQNEAQLEKSRLLSDRFSAERPKGSFSTLEIQRTEQGDSAMYLCASSTGQASTDTQYFGPGTRLTVL.